Below are 2 T cell receptor beta chains sequenced from a single sample in a study of blood T cell repertoires in COVID-19. TCRdb's copy holds only in-frame clones and misses some; the assay was immunoSEQ multiplex PCR. The sample holds about 120,000 clones, about 88% seen once. The sequencing input was peripheral blood. The receptors come from an elderly woman with acute or convalescent COVID-19.

The gene calls are TRBV3-1 (or the pseudogene TRBV3-2) and TRBJ2-1, with TRBD2 matching over 7 bases. The CDR3 covers 16 residues. J gave up 3 bases and V 3 bases, and 8 bases lay outside the gene matches. The germline CDR1 and CDR2 sequences are LGHDT and YNNKEL (reference sequence). In nucleotides, the CDR3 is TGTGCCAGCAGCCATGAGCGGGGCTTACGCTACAATGAGCAGTTCTTC. This gives the protein CASSHERGLRYNEQFF.

The gene calls are TRBV9 and TRBJ2-5; 14 bases match TRBD2. The junction had 7 bases not matched to a gene; V was cut back by 4 bases and J by 5 bases. Germline V gene sequence: CDR1 SGDLS, CDR2 YYNGEE. The CDR3 sequence is 16 residues long. The CDR3, as DNA: TGTGCCAGCAGCTACGGACTAGCGGGAGGTGGTGAGACCCAGTACTTC. It yields the protein CASSYGLAGGGETQYF.